This T cell receptor beta chain originates from a study of a mutant IDH1 vaccine in newly diagnosed glioma. Across the study: Treated patients showed a male proportion of about 62%, a female proportion of around 40%, and a mean age of approximately 40 years. General study findings and limits: Vaccination elicited immune responses in 93.3% of patients.

Assay used: immunoSEQ multiplex PCR; TCRdb lists only in-frame clones, some missing. The table lists 50,000 to 65,000 clones, around 87% of them singletons. Time point defined: week 23, last vaccination. Each dose delivered 300 ug of mutant IDH1 20-mer peptide subcutaneously with imiquimod. The CDR3 runs to 14 residues. Germline lookup yields CDR1 MNHEY and CDR2 SMNVEV (reference sequence). Trimming stripped 7 bases from V and 1 base from J, with 10 bases between. For this clone: Its target is not known.

Specimen: PBMCs, collected from a glioma patient whose treatment included an IDH1 peptide vaccine. This sequence originates from a man aged 35 to 55 with glioma. The rearrangement uses TRBV27 and TRBJ2-2; D possibly corresponds to TRBD2 (5 bases). CDR3 loop: CASKVGVNTGELFF. Here the CDR3 DNA reads TGTGCCAGCAAAGTCGGGGTGAACACCGGGGAGCTGTTTTTT.